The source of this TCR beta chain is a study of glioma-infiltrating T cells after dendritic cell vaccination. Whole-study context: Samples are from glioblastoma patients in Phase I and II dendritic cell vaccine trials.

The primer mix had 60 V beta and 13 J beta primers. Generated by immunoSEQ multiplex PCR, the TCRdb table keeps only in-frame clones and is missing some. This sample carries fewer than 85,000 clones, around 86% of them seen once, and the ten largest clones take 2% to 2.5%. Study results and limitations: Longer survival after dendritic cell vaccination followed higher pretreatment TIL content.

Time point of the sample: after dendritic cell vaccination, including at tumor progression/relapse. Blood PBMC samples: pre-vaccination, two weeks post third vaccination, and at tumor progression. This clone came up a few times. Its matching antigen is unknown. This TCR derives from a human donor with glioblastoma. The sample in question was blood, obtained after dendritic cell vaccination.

CDR3 coding DNA: TGCGCCAGCAGCTTAGGAGGGCTTGAGAATTCACCCCTCCACTTT. Amino acids: CASSLGGLENSPLHF. V and J are TRBV5-1 and TRBJ1-6; D uncertain. CDR3 length equals 15 residues. V lost 2 bases, J lost 7 bases, and 13 bases lay in between. Per the germline V gene, CDR1 is SGHRS and CDR2 is YFSETQ.